The T cell receptor beta chain under discussion was sequenced for a study of T cells in Graves' hyperthyroidism and ophthalmopathy. Study details: Peripheral blood specimens were obtained at initial diagnosis, prior to any treatment.

Stable disease denoted Graves' hyperthyroidism without ophthalmopathy progression within 18 months. Study results and caveats: Within blood appeared most thyroid clonotypes that had expanded above 0.001. Before onset, ophthalmopathy was predicted by the model a median around 6.5 months earlier.

The germline V gene has CDR1 MGHRA and CDR2 YSYEKL. V lost 6 bases, J lost 6 bases, and 6 bases stayed unmatched. This CDR3 spans 14 amino acids. The source material, RNA transcripts, was used to amplify TCR beta CDR3 regions. With the HTBI primer set, the TCR CDR3 went through a first round of RT-PCR. TCRdb reanalysed the multiplex PCR reads using MiXCR and keeps one entry per CDR3 protein. Among roughly 630,000 distinct CDR3 sequences, 15% to 18% were seen once, and the ten largest hold roughly 7.3%. Concerning this clonotype itself: Its specificity is unknown.

The TCR sequence derives from a woman under 40 with Graves' hyperthyroidism. V gene TRBV4-1 combines with J gene TRBJ1-4, with 8 bases identical to TRBD1. Source material: blood. CDR3 residues: CASSAAGGDEKLFF. In DNA, the CDR3 is TGCGCCAGCAGTGCGGCAGGGGGCGATGAAAAACTGTTTTTT.